The 7 T cell receptor beta chains below all came from one sample that was sequenced in a study of blood T cell repertoires in COVID-19. Here immunoSEQ multiplex PCR was the method, and the copy in TCRdb shows in-frame clones only, minus some. This table holds 150,000 to 200,000 clones, more than 85% found once. The sequencing sample was made of peripheral blood. The receptors here all came from a woman aged 80 or over in a cohort sampled during active or convalescent COVID-19.

V is TRBV28 and J is TRBJ1-5; D remains ambiguous. CDR1 is MDHEN and CDR2 is SYDVKM in the germline V gene. The CDR3 length is 13 residues. Trimming took off 2 bases at V and 3 bases at J, with 5 bases between the two ends. The CDR3 nucleotides read TGTGCCAGCAGTTTACAGTTCAATCAGCCCCAGCATTTT. Translation gives CASSLQFNQPQHF.

V gene TRBV5-1 combines with J gene TRBJ2-2, with D possibly matching TRBD1 (5 bases). V was pared by 7 bases and J by 5 bases, with 12 bases between. The CDR3 spans 13 residues. Germline-derived CDR1 and CDR2 are SGHRS and YFSETQ. In DNA, the CDR3 is TGCGCCAGCCGAACCGACAGTACCGGGGAGCTGTTTTTT. Encoded protein: CASRTDSTGELFF.

The V gene is TRBV14, the J gene TRBJ1-1; the match to TRBD1 covers 9 bases. This CDR3 is built from 13 residues. V trimming: 8 bases; J trimming: 10 bases; junction bases outside the gene matches: 11. The germline gives CDR1 SGHDN, CDR2 FVKESK. DNA of the CDR3: TGTGCCAGCGCCTTACGAACAGGGGGCTCAGCTTTCTTT. Its protein is CASALRTGGSAFF.

This clone appeared a single time. The chain employs TRBV5-1 and TRBJ2-2; D may be TRBD1 (6 bases). V lost 1 base, J lost 3 bases, and 16 bases lay in between. The CDR3 is 17 amino acids. Germline CDR1 is SGHRS and CDR2 is YFSETQ. CDR3 region: CASSLWGRGLYTGELFF. CDR3 DNA sequence: TGCGCCAGCAGCTTGTGGGGCAGGGGATTGTACACCGGGGAGCTGTTTTTT.

The chain employs TRBV7-2 and TRBJ2-3; D ambiguous. The CDR3 length is 13 residues. The germline CDR1 and CDR2 sequences are SGHTA and FQGNSA. V lost 1 base and J lost 2, with 4 bases in between. The CDR3 sequence is CASSLVLTDTQYF. DNA for the CDR3: TGTGCCAGCAGCTTAGTCCTCACAGATACGCAGTATTTT. The whole variable domain, filled in from reference TRBV7-2 and TRBJ2-3, reads GAGVSQSPSNKVTEKGKDVELRCDPISGHTALYWYRQSLGQGLEFLIYFQGNSAPDKSGLPSDRFSAERTGGSVSTLTIQRTQQEDSAVYLCASSLVLTDTQYFGPGTRLTVL.

The chain uses TRBV6-5 and TRBJ1-1; 8 bases are shared with TRBD1. Per the germline V gene, CDR1 is MNHEY and CDR2 is SVGAGI. The CDR3 covers 12 residues. The V segment lost 6 bases and the J segment 6 bases; nucleotides outside the gene matches: 3. The DNA of the CDR3 is TGTGCCAGCAGCTTGGACAGGGCTGAAGCTTTCTTT. This sequence encodes CASSLDRAEAFF.

V usage is TRBV18 and J usage is TRBJ2-4, with D possibly matching TRBD2 (6 bases). Germline CDR1 is KGHSH and CDR2 is LQKENI. The CDR3 contains 18 residues. V lost 3 bases and J 0 bases, leaving 18 bases between the germline ends. The CDR3 sequence is CASSPLSTRSLAKNIQYF. The CDR3 nucleotides read TGTGCCAGCTCACCCCTCTCGACTAGATCACTAGCCAAAAACATTCAGTACTTC.